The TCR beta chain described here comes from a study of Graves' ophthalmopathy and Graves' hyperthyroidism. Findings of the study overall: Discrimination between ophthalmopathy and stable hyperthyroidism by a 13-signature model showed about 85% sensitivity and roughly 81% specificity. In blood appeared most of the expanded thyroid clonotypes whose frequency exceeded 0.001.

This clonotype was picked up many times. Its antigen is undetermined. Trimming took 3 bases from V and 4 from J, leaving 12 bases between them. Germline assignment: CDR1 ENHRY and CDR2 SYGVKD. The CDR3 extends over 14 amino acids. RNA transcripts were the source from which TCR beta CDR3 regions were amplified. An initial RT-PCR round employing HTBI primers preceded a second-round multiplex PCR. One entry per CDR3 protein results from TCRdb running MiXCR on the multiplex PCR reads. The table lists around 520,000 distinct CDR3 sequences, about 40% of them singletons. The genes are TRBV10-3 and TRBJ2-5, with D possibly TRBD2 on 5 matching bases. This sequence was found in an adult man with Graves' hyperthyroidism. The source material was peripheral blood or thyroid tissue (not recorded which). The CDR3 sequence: CAISEELEGETQYF. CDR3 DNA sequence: TGTGCCATCAGTGAAGAGCTTGAGGGAGAGACCCAGTACTTC.